Listed below are T cell receptor beta chains from one sample, sequenced in a study of OX40 agonist ivuxolimab in advanced cancers. The assay was immunoSEQ multiplex PCR, and TCRdb's table has in-frame clones only and misses some. Altogether 98,000 or so clones are present, roughly 95% being singletons, with the ten largest covering less than 0.2%. Here the sequenced sample was CD4+ or CD8+ T cells sorted from blood, taken in a trial of the OX40 agonist ivuxolimab. The receptor set was obtained from an adult with an advanced solid tumor such as melanoma, head and neck, liver or kidney cancer. Both conserved end residues are part of each CDR3. Each record gives: V gene, J gene, clone size, D gene, CDR3 protein, CDR3 DNA. A D gene is named only where the DNA matches it firmly. Size is omitted from some rows. Given values are once, few, many or a class for expanded clones.

TRBV2	TRBJ1-1	.	.	CATYRSTEAFF	TGTGCCACCTACAGGAGCACTGAAGCTTTCTTT
TRBV19	TRBJ2-2	.	.	CASTKRQVGTGELFF	TGTGCCAGTACTAAACGACAGGTGGGGACCGGGGAGCTGTTTTTT
TRBV4-2	TRBJ1-1	.	.	CASSQEWNMAEAFF	TGTGCCAGCAGCCAAGAGTGGAATATGGCAGAAGCTTTCTTT
TRBV6-5	TRBJ1-5	once	.	CATVTGGNQPQHF	TGTGCCACAGTCACCGGCGGCAATCAGCCCCAGCATTTT
TRBV19	TRBJ2-1	.	TRBD2	CASSIRTSGRSHSSYNEQFF	TGTGCCAGTAGTATAAGGACTAGCGGACGATCCCACAGCTCCTACAATGAGCAGTTCTTC
TRBV27	TRBJ1-5	.	.	CASSRQVNQPQHF	TGTGCCAGCAGCCGACAGGTCAATCAGCCCCAGCATTTT
TRBV10-3	TRBJ1-4	.	.	CAISARTGKDEKLFF	TGTGCCATCAGTGCCCGCACAGGGAAGGACGAAAAACTGTTTTTT
TRBV28	TRBJ1-2	.	TRBD1	CASSHRDRALGGYTF	TGTGCCAGCAGTCACCGGGACAGGGCTTTGGGTGGCTACACCTTC
TRBV28	TRBJ2-1	.	TRBD2	CASRAALAGGEQFF	TGTGCCAGCAGGGCCGCCCTAGCGGGAGGGGAGCAGTTCTTC
TRBV4-2	TRBJ2-1	.	TRBD2	CASSHGAGGQFF	TGTGCCAGCTCCCACGGGGCGGGGGGACAGTTCTTC
TRBV7-9	TRBJ2-7	.	.	CASSLGQGIYEQYF	TGTGCCAGCAGCTTGGGCCAGGGGATCTACGAGCAGTACTTC
TRBV7-8	TRBJ1-2	.	.	CASSLALIPDPYGYTF	TGTGCCAGCAGCTTAGCCCTAATTCCAGACCCCTATGGCTACACCTTC
TRBV15	TRBJ2-5	.	.	CATSRDGVKIGTQYF	TGTGCCACCAGCAGAGATGGTGTTAAAATCGGGACCCAGTACTTC
TRBV4-3	TRBJ1-1	.	.	CASSQHPRGQATEAFF	TGCGCCAGCAGCCAACACCCGCGGGGGCAGGCAACTGAAGCTTTCTTT
TRBV18	TRBJ2-5	.	TRBD1	CASTRGQGISETQYF	TGTGCCAGCACCCGCGGACAGGGAATTTCAGAGACCCAGTACTTC
TRBV9	TRBJ1-5	.	TRBD1	CASSAQGGSNQPQHF	TGTGCCAGCAGCGCTCAGGGGGGGAGCAATCAGCCCCAGCATTTT
TRBV7-9	TRBJ1-5	.	.	CASRAKGPHQPQHF	TGTGCCAGCAGGGCAAAGGGGCCCCATCAGCCCCAGCATTTT
TRBV6-5	TRBJ2-1	.	TRBD2	CASSLGGGSYNEQFF	TGTGCCAGCAGTTTGGGCGGGGGGTCCTACAATGAGCAGTTCTTC
TRBV7-9	TRBJ2-5	.	.	CASSLAASRRETQYF	TGTGCCAGCAGCTTAGCCGCGTCCAGGCGGGAGACCCAGTACTTC
TRBV28	TRBJ2-7	.	TRBD2	CASSQRLAATYEQYF	TGTGCCAGCAGCCAACGACTAGCGGCAACCTACGAGCAGTACTTC
TRBV6-6	TRBJ1-1	.	TRBD1	CASSLGGHNTEAFF	TGTGCCAGCAGCTTAGGGGGCCACAACACTGAAGCTTTCTTT
TRBV4-3	TRBJ2-3	.	.	CASSQAGHRGSTQYF	TGCGCCAGCAGCCAAGCAGGCCACCGGGGGAGTACGCAGTATTTT
TRBV21-1	TRBJ2-7	.	.	CASSQPGQRIYEQYF	TGTGCCAGCAGCCAACCGGGACAGAGAATCTACGAGCAGTACTTC
TRBV27	TRBJ2-1	.	.	CASSKTAAHYNEQFF	TGTGCCAGCAGTAAGACAGCCGCGCACTACAATGAGCAGTTCTTC
TRBV19	TRBJ1-2	.	.	CASSIGGANYGYTF	TGTGCCAGTAGTATAGGGGGGGCTAACTATGGCTACACCTTC
TRBV27	TRBJ1-2	.	.	CASSLSIRWKDYGYTF	TGTGCCAGCAGTTTATCGATCCGGTGGAAAGACTATGGCTACACCTTC
TRBV9	TRBJ1-3	once	.	CASSVASGAGNTIYF	TGTGCCAGCAGCGTAGCTAGCGGGGCTGGAAACACCATATATTTT
TRBV9	TRBJ1-6	.	.	CASSARQGNSPLHF	TGTGCCAGCAGCGCACGTCAGGGCAACTCACCCCTCCACTTT
TRBV7-2	TRBJ1-3	.	.	CASTLRGEGTSSGNTIYF	TGTGCCAGCACCTTAAGAGGAGAGGGGACGAGCTCTGGAAACACCATATATTTT
TRBV14	TRBJ2-7	.	TRBD1	CASSQWTGGGYEQYF	TGTGCCAGCAGCCAATGGACAGGGGGGGGATACGAGCAGTACTTC
TRBV11-2	TRBJ2-3	.	TRBD2	CASSQAGTSGRGGTDTQYF	TGTGCCAGCAGCCAAGCGGGGACTAGCGGGAGAGGAGGCACAGATACGCAGTATTTT
TRBV5-6	TRBJ2-7	.	.	CASSPDSSYEQYF	TGTGCCAGCAGCCCGGACAGCTCCTACGAGCAGTACTTC